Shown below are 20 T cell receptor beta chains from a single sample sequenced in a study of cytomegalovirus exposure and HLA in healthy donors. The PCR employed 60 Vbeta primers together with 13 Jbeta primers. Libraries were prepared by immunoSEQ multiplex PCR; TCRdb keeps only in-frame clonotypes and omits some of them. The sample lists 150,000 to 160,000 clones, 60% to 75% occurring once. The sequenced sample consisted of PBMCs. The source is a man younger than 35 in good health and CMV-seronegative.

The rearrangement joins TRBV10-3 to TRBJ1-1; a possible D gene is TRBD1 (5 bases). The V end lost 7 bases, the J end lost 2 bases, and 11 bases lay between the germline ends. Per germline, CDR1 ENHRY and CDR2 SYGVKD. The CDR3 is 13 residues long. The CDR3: CAITGQGNTEAFF. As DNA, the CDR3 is TGTGCCATCACTGGACAAGGCAACACTGAAGCTTTCTTT.

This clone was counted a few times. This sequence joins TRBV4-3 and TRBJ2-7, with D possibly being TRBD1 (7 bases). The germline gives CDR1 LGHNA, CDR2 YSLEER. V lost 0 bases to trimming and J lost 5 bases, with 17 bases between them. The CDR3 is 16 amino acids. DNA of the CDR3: TGCGCCAGCAGCCAAGATCCGGCAGGGGGGATGAACGAGCAGTACTTC. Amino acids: CASSQDPAGGMNEQYF.

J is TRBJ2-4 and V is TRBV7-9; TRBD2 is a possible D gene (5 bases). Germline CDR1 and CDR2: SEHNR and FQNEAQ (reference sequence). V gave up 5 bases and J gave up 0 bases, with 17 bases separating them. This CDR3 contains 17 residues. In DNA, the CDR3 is TGTGCCAGCAGCGCAAGCGGTAGGGCGGGAGCCAAAAACATTCAGTACTTC. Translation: CASSASGRAGAKNIQYF.

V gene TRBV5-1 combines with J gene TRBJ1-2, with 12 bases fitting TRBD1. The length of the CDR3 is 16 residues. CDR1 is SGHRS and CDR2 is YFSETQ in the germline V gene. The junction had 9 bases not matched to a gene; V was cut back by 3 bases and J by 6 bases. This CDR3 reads CASSSMTGTGGNGYTF. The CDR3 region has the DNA TGCGCCAGCAGCTCAATGACCGGGACAGGGGGCAATGGCTACACCTTC. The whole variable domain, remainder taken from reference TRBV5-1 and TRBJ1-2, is KAGVTQTPRYLIKTRGQQVTLSCSPISGHRSVSWYQQTPGQGLQFLFEYFSETQRNKGNFPGRFSGRQFSNSRSEMNVSTLELGDSALYLCASSSMTGTGGNGYTFGSGTRLTVV.

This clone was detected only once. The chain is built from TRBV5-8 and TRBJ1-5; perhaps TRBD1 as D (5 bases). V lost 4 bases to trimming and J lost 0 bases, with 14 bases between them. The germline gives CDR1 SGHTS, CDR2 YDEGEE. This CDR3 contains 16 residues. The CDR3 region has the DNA TGTGCCAGCAGCCCTGGGACTCTCCGTAGCAATCAGCCCCAGCATTTT. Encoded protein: CASSPGTLRSNQPQHF.

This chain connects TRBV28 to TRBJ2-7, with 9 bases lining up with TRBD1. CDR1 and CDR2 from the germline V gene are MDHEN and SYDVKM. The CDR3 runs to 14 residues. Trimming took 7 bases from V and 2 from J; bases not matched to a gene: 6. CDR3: CASNSRQGAYEQYV. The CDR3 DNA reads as TGTGCCAGCAACTCCCGACAGGGGGCCTACGAGCAGTACGTC.

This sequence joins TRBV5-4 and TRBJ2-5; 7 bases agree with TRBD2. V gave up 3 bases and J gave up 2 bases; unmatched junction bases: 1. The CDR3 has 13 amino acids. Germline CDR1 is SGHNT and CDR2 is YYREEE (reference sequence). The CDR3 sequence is CASSWGLQETQYF. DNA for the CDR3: TGTGCCAGCAGCTGGGGACTACAAGAGACCCAGTACTTC.

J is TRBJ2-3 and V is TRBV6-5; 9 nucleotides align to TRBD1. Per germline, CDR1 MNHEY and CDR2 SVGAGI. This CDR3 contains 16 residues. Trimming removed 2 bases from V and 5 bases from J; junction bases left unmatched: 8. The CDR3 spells CASSYGSRDRVDTQYF. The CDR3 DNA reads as TGTGCCAGCAGTTACGGGTCCCGGGACAGGGTAGATACGCAGTATTTT.

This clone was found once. CDR3 loop: CASSSRTGSSYEQYF. For the CDR3, the DNA is TGTGCCAGCAGTTCTCGGACAGGAAGCTCCTACGAGCAGTACTTC. The chain uses TRBV6-5 and TRBJ2-5; 7 bases are a match to TRBD1. The tail of the sequence fits TRBJ2-7 better, so the J call may be wrong. The germline V gene encodes CDR1 MNHEY and CDR2 SVGAGI. The CDR3 has 15 residues.

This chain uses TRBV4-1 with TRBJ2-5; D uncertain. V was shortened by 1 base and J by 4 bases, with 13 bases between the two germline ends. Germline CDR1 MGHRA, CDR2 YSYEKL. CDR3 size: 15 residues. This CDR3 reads CASSQVTLVLETQYF. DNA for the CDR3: TGCGCCAGCAGCCAAGTGACGCTAGTTTTAGAGACCCAGTACTTC.

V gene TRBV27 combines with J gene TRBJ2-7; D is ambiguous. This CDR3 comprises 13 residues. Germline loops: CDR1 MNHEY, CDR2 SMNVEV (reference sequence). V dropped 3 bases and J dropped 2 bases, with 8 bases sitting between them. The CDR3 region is CASSFMRTYEQYF. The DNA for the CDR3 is TGTGCCAGCAGTTTCATGCGCACCTACGAGCAGTACTTC.

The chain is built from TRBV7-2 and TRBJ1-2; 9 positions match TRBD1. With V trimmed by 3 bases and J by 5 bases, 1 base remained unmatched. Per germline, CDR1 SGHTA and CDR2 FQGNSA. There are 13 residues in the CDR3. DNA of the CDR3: TGTGCCAGCAGCTTTGGGACAGGGTATGGCTACACCTTC. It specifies CASSFGTGYGYTF.

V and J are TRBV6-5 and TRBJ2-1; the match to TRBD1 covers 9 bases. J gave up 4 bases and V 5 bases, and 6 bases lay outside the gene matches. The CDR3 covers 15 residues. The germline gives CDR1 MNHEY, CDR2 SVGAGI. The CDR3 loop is CASSVGTGLYNEQFF. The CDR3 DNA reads TGTGCCAGCAGTGTTGGGACAGGGTTGTACAATGAGCAGTTCTTC.

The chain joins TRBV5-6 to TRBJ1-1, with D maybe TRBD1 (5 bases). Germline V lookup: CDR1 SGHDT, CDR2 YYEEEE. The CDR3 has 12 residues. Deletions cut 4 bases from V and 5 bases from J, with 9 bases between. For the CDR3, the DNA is TGTGCCAGCAGCGACAGAGGAACTGAAGCTTTCTTT. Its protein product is CASSDRGTEAFF.

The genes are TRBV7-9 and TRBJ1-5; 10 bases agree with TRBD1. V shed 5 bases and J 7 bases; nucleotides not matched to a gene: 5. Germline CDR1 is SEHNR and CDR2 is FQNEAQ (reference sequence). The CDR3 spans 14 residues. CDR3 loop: CASSRGQGEQPQHF. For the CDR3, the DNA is TGTGCCAGCAGCAGAGGACAGGGGGAGCAGCCCCAGCATTTT. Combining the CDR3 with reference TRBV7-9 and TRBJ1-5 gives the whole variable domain DTGVSQNPRHKITKRGQNVTFRCDPISEHNRLYWYRQTLGQGPEFLTYFQNEAQLEKSRLLSDRFSAERPKGSFSTLEIQRTEQGDSAMYLCASSRGQGEQPQHFGDGTRLSIL.

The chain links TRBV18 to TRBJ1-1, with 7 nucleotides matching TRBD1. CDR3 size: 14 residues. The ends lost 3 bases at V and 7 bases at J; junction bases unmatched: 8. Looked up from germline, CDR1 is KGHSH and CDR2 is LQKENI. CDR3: CASSPGTELYEAFF. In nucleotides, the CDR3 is TGTGCCAGCTCACCTGGGACAGAACTCTATGAAGCTTTCTTT.

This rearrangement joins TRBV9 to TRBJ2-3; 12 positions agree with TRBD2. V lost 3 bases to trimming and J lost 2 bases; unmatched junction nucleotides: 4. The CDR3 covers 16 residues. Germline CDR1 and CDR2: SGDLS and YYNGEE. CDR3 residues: CASSERLAGVTDTQYF. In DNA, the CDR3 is TGTGCCAGCAGCGAGCGACTAGCGGGGGTCACAGATACGCAGTATTTT.

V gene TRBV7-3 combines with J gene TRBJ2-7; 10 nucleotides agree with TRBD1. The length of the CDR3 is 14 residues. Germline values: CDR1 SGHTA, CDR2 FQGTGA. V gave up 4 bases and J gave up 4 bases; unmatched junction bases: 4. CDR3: CASSSTGGEYEQYF. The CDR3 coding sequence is TGTGCCAGCAGCTCGACAGGGGGCGAATACGAGCAGTACTTC. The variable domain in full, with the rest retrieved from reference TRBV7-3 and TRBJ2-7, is GAGVSQTPSNKVTEKGKYVELRCDPISGHTALYWYRQSLGQGPEFLIYFQGTGAADDSGLPNDRFFAVRPEGSVSTLKIQRTERGDSAVYLCASSSTGGEYEQYFGPGTRLTVT.

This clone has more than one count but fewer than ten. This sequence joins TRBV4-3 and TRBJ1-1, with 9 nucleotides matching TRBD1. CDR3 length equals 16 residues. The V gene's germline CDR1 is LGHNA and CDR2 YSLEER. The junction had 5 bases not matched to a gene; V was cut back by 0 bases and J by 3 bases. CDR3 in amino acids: CASSQDGTGTDTEAFF. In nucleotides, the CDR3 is TGCGCCAGCAGCCAAGACGGGACAGGGACCGACACTGAAGCTTTCTTT.

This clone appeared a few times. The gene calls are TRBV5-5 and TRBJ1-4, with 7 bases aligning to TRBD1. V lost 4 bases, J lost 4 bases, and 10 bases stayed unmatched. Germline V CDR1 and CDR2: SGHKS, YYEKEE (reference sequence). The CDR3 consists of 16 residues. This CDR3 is CASSAGQVSGNEKLFF. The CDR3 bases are TGTGCCAGCAGCGCAGGACAGGTTTCTGGTAATGAAAAACTGTTTTTT. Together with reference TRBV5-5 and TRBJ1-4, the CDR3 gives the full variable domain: DAGVTQSPTHLIKTRGQQVTLRCSPISGHKSVSWYQQVLGQGPQFIFQYYEKEERGRGNFPDRFSARQFPNYSSELNVNALLLGDSALYLCASSAGQVSGNEKLFFGSGTQLSVL.